The 10 T cell receptor beta chains in this list originate from one sample, sequenced in a study of metastatic and nonmetastatic thyroid tumors. There were no patients who had received any treatment before thyroid surgery. TCRdb re-clonotyped the PCR reads via MiXCR. The data contain some 20,000 clones, about a quarter of them seen just once; the ten biggest clones take up 6% to 7%. Sequencing was performed on blood. Source of these receptors: a female donor with papillary thyroid cancer or a benign thyroid nodule (not recorded which). Some clones in this sample may be carry-over from other donors' samples.

The chain links TRBV28 to TRBJ2-5; TRBD2 matches at 9 bases. Germline values: CDR1 MDHEN, CDR2 SYDVKM. V was pared by 5 bases and J by 2 bases, with 9 bases of the junction left unmatched. The CDR3 runs to 16 residues. This CDR3 reads CASSRDRREGQETQYF. CDR3 in DNA: TGTGCCAGCAGTCGTGATCGGCGGGAGGGTCAAGAGACCCAGTACTTC.

This clone was detected many times. The chain recombines TRBV18 with TRBJ2-7, with TRBD2 matching 8 bases. The CDR3 sequence is 15 residues long. The trim removed 3 bases at V and 4 bases at J, leaving 8 bases unmatched. The germline V gene encodes CDR1 KGHSH and CDR2 LQKENI. Here the CDR3 reads CASSPPGGGGYEQYF. The CDR3 coding sequence is TGTGCCAGCTCACCCCCGGGGGGGGGAGGATACGAGCAGTACTTC.

This clone is labeled as medium-sized. The chain links TRBV9 to TRBJ1-6; tentatively, D is TRBD1 (5 bases). This CDR3 region has 16 residues. From germline, CDR1 is SGDLS and CDR2 YYNGEE. Trimming shortened V by 4 bases and J by 0 bases, and 11 bases separated the two germline ends. The CDR3 sequence is CASSPSTDSYNSPLHF. DNA of the CDR3: TGTGCCAGCAGCCCCTCGACAGACTCCTATAATTCACCCCTCCACTTT.

By share, this clone counts as large. The chain combines TRBV6-1 with TRBJ1-1, with 10 bases identical to TRBD1. The CDR3 spans 15 residues. The trim removed 3 bases at V and 4 bases at J, leaving 5 bases unmatched. From germline, CDR1 is MNHNS and CDR2 SASEGT. The CDR3 region is CASSEGTGEGTEAFF. The CDR3 region has the DNA TGTGCCAGCAGTGAGGGGACAGGGGAGGGCACTGAAGCTTTCTTT.

This clone was seen repeatedly, ten times or more. A much more abundant neighbour one base away suggests this may be a read error. The gene calls are TRBV5-8 and TRBJ1-3, with D possibly TRBD1 on 5 matching bases. CDR1 and CDR2 from the germline V gene are SGHTS and YDEGEE. The CDR3 contains 14 residues. CDR3 sequence (DNA): TGTGCCAGCAGCTTGCGGGGCTCTGGAAACGCCATATATTTT. Encoded protein: CASSLRGSGNAIYF.

This clone was picked up many times. The chain is built from TRBV5-6 and TRBJ1-4, with a tentative D call TRBD1 (5 bases). This CDR3 has 16 residues. V was shortened by 1 base and J by 1 base, with 11 bases between the two germline ends. CDR1 is SGHDT, CDR2 YYEEEE, per germline. This CDR3 is CASSLLIGGTNEKLFF. As DNA, the CDR3 is TGTGCCAGCAGCTTGTTAATCGGGGGAACTAATGAAAAACTGTTTTTT.

The sample holds many counts of this clone. The chain is built from TRBV2 and TRBJ1-4; D gene unclear. V lost 3 bases and J 6 bases, leaving 20 bases between the germline ends. Germline CDR1 reads SNHLY; CDR2 reads FYNNEI. This CDR3 is 17 amino acids long. The CDR3 reads CASSDPPHWGVDEKLFF. The CDR3, as DNA: TGTGCCAGCAGTGATCCACCCCACTGGGGAGTTGATGAAAAACTGTTTTTT.

The rearrangement joins TRBV11-2 to TRBJ2-7; 10 bases match TRBD2. The CDR3 extends over 18 amino acids. The V gene's germline CDR1 is SGHAT and CDR2 FQNNGV. J gave up 2 bases and V 2 bases, and 12 bases lay outside the gene matches. The CDR3 DNA follows: TGTGCCAGCAGCTTATTGAGGACTAGCGGTATTTTGCCCTACGAGCAGTACTTC. Residues: CASSLLRTSGILPYEQYF.

This clone was recorded a few times. This chain uses TRBV6-2 or TRBV6-3 with TRBJ2-6; 9 bases are a match to TRBD1. J was trimmed by 4 bases and V by 3 bases; bases with no gene match: 4. Germline-derived CDR1 and CDR2 are MNHEY and SVGEGT. The CDR3 sequence is 16 residues long. The CDR3, as DNA: TGTGCCAGCAGTTATACAGGGGGCTCGGGGGCCAACGTCCTGACTTTC. Translating gives CASSYTGGSGANVLTF.

This clone counts as medium-sized. The rearrangement links TRBV10-3 to TRBJ1-1, with 8 bases aligning to TRBD1. CDR1 is ENHRY and CDR2 is SYGVKD in the germline V gene. This CDR3 has 15 residues. The J segment lost 4 bases and the V segment lost 0 bases, leaving 4 bases of the junction unmatched. CDR3 bases: TGTGCCATCAGTGAGTCGACAGGGGATTCCACTGAAGCTTTCTTT. As protein: CAISESTGDSTEAFF.